This is a list of T cell receptor beta chains from one sample in a study of shared clonotypes between healthy human individuals. The method was immunoSEQ multiplex PCR; TCRdb's version includes in-frame clones alone and lacks a portion of them. This sample has about 2.1 million clones, with 90% to 95% found just once. The sequenced sample consisted of naive CD8+ T cells from PBMCs. Receptors were obtained from a young man in good health. Some clones in this sample may be carry-over from other donors' samples. Each CDR3 is given without its conserved first and last residue. Fields, in order: CDR3 protein, V gene, clone size, J gene. Some rows mark clone size as missing; the rest say once, few, many or name a class of expanded clone.

cdr3_aa: ASSLGDTGELF; v_call: TRBV7-9; clone_size: .; j_call: TRBJ2-2
cdr3_aa: ASSQTPNNEQF; v_call: TRBV28; clone_size: .; j_call: TRBJ2-1
cdr3_aa: ASSLSGRVGEQY; v_call: TRBV27; clone_size: .; j_call: TRBJ2-7
cdr3_aa: ATSRVGTGNTIY; v_call: TRBV15; clone_size: .; j_call: TRBJ1-3
cdr3_aa: ASSVGGAKTYNEQF; v_call: TRBV9; clone_size: .; j_call: TRBJ2-1
cdr3_aa: ASTYGGSRDEQY; v_call: TRBV6-5; clone_size: .; j_call: TRBJ2-7
cdr3_aa: ASSQDWGLRAVAYEQY; v_call: TRBV4-1; clone_size: .; j_call: TRBJ2-7
cdr3_aa: ASSLVAGSYEQY; v_call: TRBV27; clone_size: once; j_call: TRBJ2-7
cdr3_aa: AWRIRGRGEQY; v_call: TRBV30; clone_size: .; j_call: TRBJ2-7
cdr3_aa: ASSLGGRTYEQY; v_call: TRBV5-6; clone_size: .; j_call: TRBJ2-7
cdr3_aa: ASSLAPGGVNEQF; v_call: TRBV7-9; clone_size: .; j_call: TRBJ2-1
cdr3_aa: ASSVQGAGEKLF; v_call: TRBV9; clone_size: .; j_call: TRBJ1-4
cdr3_aa: ASSLGGWGNQPQH; v_call: TRBV28; clone_size: .; j_call: TRBJ1-5
cdr3_aa: ASSYGEYQPQH; v_call: TRBV6-5; clone_size: .; j_call: TRBJ1-5